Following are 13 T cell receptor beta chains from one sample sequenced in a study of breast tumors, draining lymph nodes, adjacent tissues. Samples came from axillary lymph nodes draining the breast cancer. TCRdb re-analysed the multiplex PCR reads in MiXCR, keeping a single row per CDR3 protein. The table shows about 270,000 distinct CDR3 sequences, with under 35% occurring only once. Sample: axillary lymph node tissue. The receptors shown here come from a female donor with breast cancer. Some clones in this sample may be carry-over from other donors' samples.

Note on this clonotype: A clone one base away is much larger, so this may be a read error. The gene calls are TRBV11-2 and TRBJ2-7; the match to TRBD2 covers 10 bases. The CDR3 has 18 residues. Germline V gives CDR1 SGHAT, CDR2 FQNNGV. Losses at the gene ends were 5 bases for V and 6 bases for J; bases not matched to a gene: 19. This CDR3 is CASSPRVGPAGGPSEQYF. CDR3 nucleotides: TGTGCCAGCAGCCCCCGGGTTGGGCCAGCGGGAGGGCCGTCCGAGCAGTACTTC.

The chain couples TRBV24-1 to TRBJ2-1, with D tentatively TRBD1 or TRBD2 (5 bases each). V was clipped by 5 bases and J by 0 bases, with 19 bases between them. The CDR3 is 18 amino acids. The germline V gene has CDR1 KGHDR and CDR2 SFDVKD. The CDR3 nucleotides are TGTGCCACCAGTGTCCGGGGCAGCCTCAGAAGCTCCTACAATGAGCAGTTCTTC. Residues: CATSVRGSLRSSYNEQFF.

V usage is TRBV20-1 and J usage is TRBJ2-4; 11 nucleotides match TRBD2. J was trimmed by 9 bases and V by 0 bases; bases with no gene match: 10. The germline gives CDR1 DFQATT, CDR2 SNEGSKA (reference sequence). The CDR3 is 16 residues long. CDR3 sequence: CSARDRLLAGVGIQYF. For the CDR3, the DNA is TGCAGTGCTAGAGACCGATTACTAGCGGGAGTTGGCATTCAGTACTTC.

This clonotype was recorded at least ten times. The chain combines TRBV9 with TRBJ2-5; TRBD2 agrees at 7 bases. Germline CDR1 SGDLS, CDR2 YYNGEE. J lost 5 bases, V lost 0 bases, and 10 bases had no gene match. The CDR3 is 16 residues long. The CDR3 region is CASSVVSSGTEETQYF. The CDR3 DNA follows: TGTGCCAGCAGCGTAGTTTCCAGCGGGACGGAGGAGACCCAGTACTTC.

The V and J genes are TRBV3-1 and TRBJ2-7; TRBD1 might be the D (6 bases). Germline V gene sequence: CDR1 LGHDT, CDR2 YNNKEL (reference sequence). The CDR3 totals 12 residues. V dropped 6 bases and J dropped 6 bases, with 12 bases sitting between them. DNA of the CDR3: TGTGCCAGCAGACAGGGCGGAGGCGAGCAGTACTTC. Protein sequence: CASRQGGGEQYF.

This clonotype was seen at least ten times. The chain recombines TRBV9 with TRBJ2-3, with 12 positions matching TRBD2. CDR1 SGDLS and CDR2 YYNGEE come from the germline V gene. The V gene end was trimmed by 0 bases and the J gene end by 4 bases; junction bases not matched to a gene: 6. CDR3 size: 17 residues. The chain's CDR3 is CASSVEVTSGSADTQYF. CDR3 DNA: TGTGCCAGCAGCGTAGAGGTGACTAGCGGGAGCGCAGATACGCAGTATTTT.

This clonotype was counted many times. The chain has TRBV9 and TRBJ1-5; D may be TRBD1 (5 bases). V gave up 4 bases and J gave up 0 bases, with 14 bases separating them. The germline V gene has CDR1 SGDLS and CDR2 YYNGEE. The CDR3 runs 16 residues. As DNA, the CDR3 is TGTGCCAGCAGCCCGAGGGGAGACTATAGCAATCAGCCCCAGCATTTT. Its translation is CASSPRGDYSNQPQHF.

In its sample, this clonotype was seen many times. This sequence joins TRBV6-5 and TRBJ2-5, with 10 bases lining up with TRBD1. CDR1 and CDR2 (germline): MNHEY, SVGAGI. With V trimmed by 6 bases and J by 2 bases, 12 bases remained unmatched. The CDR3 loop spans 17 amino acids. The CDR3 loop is CASRPSGTGARQETQYF. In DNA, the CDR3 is TGTGCCAGCAGACCGTCCGGGACAGGGGCCAGACAAGAGACCCAGTACTTC.

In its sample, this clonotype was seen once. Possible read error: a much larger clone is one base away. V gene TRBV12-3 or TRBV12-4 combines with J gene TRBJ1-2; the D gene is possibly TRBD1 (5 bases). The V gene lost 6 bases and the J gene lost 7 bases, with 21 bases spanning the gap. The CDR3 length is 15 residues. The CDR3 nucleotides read TGTGCCAGCAGCCCAAACCAGGGACGGTTTTCTGGCTACACCTTC. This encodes CASSPNQGRFSGYTF.

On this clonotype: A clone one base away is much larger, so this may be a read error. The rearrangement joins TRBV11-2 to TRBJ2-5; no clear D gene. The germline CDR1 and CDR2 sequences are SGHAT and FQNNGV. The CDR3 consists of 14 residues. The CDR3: CASNLERGEETQYF. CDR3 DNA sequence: TGTGCCAGCAACTTAGAACGCGGAGAAGAGACCCAGTACTTC.

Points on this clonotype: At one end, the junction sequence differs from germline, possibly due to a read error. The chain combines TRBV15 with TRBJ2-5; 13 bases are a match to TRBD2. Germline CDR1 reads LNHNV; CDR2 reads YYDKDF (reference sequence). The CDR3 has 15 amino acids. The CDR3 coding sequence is TGTGCCAGCAGCGTCGGACTAGCGGGAGAGGAGACCCAGTACTTC. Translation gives CASSVGLAGEETQYF.

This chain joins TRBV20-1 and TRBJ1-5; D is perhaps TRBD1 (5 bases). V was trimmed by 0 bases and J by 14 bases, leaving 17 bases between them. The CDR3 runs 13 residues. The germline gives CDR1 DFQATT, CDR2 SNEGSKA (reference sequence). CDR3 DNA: TGCAGTGCTAGAGATCAGGGCAGCCCCTACGAGCATTTT. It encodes CSARDQGSPYEHF.

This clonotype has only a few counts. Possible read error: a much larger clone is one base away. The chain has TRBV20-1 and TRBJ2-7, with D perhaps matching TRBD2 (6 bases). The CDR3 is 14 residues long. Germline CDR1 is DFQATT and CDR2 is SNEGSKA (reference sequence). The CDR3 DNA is TGCAGTGCCAGTGGGGGGACTTACTCCTCCGAGCAGTACTTC. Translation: CSASGGTYSSEQYF.